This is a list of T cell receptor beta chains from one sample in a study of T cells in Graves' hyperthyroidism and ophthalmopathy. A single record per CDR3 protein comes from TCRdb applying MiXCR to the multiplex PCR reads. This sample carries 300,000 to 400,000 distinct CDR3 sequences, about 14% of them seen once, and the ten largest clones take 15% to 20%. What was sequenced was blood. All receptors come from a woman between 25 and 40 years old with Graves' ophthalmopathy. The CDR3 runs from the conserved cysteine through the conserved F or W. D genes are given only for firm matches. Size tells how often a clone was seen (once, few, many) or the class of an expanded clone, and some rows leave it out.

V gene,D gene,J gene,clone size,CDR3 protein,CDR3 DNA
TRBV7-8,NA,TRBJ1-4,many,CASSPDRATNEKLFF,TGTGCCAGCAGCCCCGACCGAGCAACTAATGAAAAACTGTTTTTT
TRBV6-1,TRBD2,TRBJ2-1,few,CASSYAITPGLREFF,TGTGCCAGCAGTTACGCTATCACGCCGGGACTAAGGGAGTTCTTC
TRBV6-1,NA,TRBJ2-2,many,CAARRDPRTGELFF,TGTGCCGCCCGCCGGGACCCGAGGACCGGGGAGCTGTTTTTT
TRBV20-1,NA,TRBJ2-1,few,CSARDVGEQFF,TGCAGTGCTAGAGATGTGGGTGAGCAGTTCTTC
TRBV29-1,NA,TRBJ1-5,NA,CSVKQGNQPQHF,TGCAGCGTTAAACAAGGGAATCAGCCCCAGCATTTT
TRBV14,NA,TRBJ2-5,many,CASSRGVETQYF,TGTGCCAGCAGCCGGGGTGTAGAGACCCAGTACTTC
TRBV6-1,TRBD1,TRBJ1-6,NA,CASSTTGDYNSPLHF,TGTGCCAGCAGCACCACAGGGGACTATAATTCACCCCTCCACTTT
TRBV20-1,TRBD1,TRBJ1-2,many,CSAADRGRGYTF,TGCAGTGCTGCAGACAGGGGGCGGGGCTACACCTTC
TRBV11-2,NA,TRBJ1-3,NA,CASSLGIISGNTIYF,TGTGCCAGCAGCTTGGGCATCATCTCTGGAAACACCATATATTTT
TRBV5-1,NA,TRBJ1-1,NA,CASSLWAPTEAFF,TGTGCCAGCAGCTTATGGGCACCCACTGAAGCTTTCTTT
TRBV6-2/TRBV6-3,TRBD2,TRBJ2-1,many,CASSGSGGHSSYNEQFF,TGTGCCAGCAGCGGTAGCGGGGGACATAGCTCCTACAATGAGCAGTTCTTC
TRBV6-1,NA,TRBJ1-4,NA,CASSDPTTGYGIEKLFF,TGTGCCAGCAGTGACCCCACCACAGGGTACGGGATAGAAAAACTGTTTTTT
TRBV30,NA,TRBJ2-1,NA,CAWNRGESYNEQFF,TGTGCCTGGAATCGCGGGGAGTCCTACAATGAGCAGTTCTTC
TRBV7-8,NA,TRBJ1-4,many,CASSLVRGTNEKLFF,TGTGCCAGCAGCTTAGTCAGGGGCACTAATGAAAAACTGTTTTTT
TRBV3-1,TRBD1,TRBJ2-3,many,CASSRAGTGSFGTQYF,TGTGCCAGCAGCCGAGCCGGGACAGGGAGCTTCGGTACGCAGTATTTT
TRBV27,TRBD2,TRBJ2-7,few,CASSISGGENEQYF,TGTGCCAGCAGTATTAGCGGGGGGGAGAACGAGCAGTACTTC
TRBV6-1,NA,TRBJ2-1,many,CASSDVHRYYNEQFF,TGTGCCAGCAGTGATGTGCACCGATACTACAATGAGCAGTTCTTC
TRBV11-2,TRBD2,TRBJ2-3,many,CASSSRTSGRVRADTQYF,TGTGCCAGCAGCTCTCGGACTAGCGGGCGAGTCAGAGCGGATACGCAGTATTTT
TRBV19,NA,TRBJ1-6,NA,CASSSLKDAYSPLHF,TGTGCCAGTAGTAGCCTAAAGGACGCCTATTCACCCCTCCACTTT
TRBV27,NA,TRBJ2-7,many,CASSLQGGSSYEQYF,TGTGCCAGCAGTTTACAAGGAGGGAGCTCCTACGAGCAGTACTTC
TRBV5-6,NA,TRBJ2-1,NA,CASSLGLAGSVGEQFF,TGTGCCAGCAGCTTGGGGCTGGCAGGGTCGGTAGGTGAGCAGTTCTTC
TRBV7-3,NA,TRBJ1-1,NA,CASSLTLITEAFF,TGTGCCAGCAGCTTAACTCTGATCACTGAAGCTTTCTTT
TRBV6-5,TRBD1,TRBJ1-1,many,CASSYSRVDRGWNTEAFF,TGTGCCAGCAGTTACTCGAGGGTTGACAGGGGATGGAACACTGAAGCTTTCTTT
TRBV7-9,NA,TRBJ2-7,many,CASSTALTYEQYF,TGTGCCAGCAGCACCGCCCTTACCTACGAGCAGTACTTC
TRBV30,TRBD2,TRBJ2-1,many,CAWSERGAGRSSYNEQFF,TGTGCCTGGAGTGAGAGGGGAGCGGGGCGAAGCTCCTACAATGAGCAGTTCTTC
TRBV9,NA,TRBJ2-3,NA,CASSVQSVSDTQYF,TGTGCCAGCAGCGTGCAATCCGTAAGCGATACGCAGTATTTT
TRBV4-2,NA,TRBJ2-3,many,CASSQDFTGASSTDTQYF,TGTGCCAGCAGCCAAGATTTTACGGGGGCGTCGAGCACAGATACGCAGTATTTT
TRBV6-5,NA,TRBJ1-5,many,CASRASSGNSNQPQHF,TGTGCCAGCAGAGCAAGTTCAGGGAATAGCAATCAGCCCCAGCATTTT
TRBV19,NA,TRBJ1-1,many,CASTSRGVGGTEAFF,TGTGCCAGCACGAGTAGGGGGGTCGGAGGCACTGAAGCTTTCTTT